A selection of T cell receptor beta chains follows, all from one sample in a study of T cells in Graves' hyperthyroidism and ophthalmopathy. Using its own MiXCR run on the multiplex PCR reads, TCRdb lists one record per CDR3 protein. The table has nearly 600,000 distinct CDR3 sequences, approximately 14% seen once. The sample taken for sequencing was blood. Receptors originate from a woman aged 25 to 39 with Graves' hyperthyroidism that later progressed to Graves' ophthalmopathy. Each CDR3 is given with its conserved first and last residue.

J: TRBJ2-1; V: TRBV19; CDR3: CASSDRGRPYNEQFF
J: TRBJ1-6; V: TRBV9; CDR3: CASSGGTGGSPLHF
J: TRBJ1-2; V: TRBV28; CDR3: CASSPRGLANYGYTF
J: TRBJ2-2; V: TRBV19; CDR3: CASLGVVGELFF
J: TRBJ2-5; V: TRBV27; CDR3: CASNSKPTETQYF
J: TRBJ2-7; V: TRBV6-5; CDR3: CASSYSEASSSYEQYF
J: TRBJ1-2; V: TRBV5-8; CDR3: CASSAAGTGDGYTF
J: TRBJ2-7; V: TRBV2; CDR3: CASRAGLAAYEQYF
J: TRBJ1-2; V: TRBV6-2/TRBV6-3; CDR3: CASSYFPSETDYGYTF
J: TRBJ1-2; V: TRBV19; CDR3: CASSSQGAAGYTF
J: TRBJ1-2; V: TRBV5-1; CDR3: CASTTGTGSRFNYGYTF
J: TRBJ2-7; V: TRBV5-4; CDR3: CASSGGVPRGEQYF
J: TRBJ2-3; V: TRBV25-1; CDR3: CASSEPAASTDTQYF
J: TRBJ1-4; V: TRBV19; CDR3: CASSRGLTNEKLFF
J: TRBJ2-5; V: TRBV20-1; CDR3: CSARGGLLNQETQYF
J: TRBJ2-1; V: TRBV20-1; CDR3: CSAYDPGLADEQFF
J: TRBJ1-1; V: TRBV12-3/TRBV12-4; CDR3: CASRGGMNTEAFF
J: TRBJ1-2; V: TRBV5-8; CDR3: CASSLLAWIHGYTF
J: TRBJ2-2; V: TRBV5-1; CDR3: CASSSQGYTGELFF
J: TRBJ2-1; V: TRBV4-1; CDR3: CASSQDSDPAGVHNEQFF
J: TRBJ1-6; V: TRBV2; CDR3: CASTPGWGYNSPLHF
J: TRBJ2-2; V: TRBV2; CDR3: CASSGGDRFLTGELFF
J: TRBJ1-2; V: TRBV4-1; CDR3: CASSQVPWARGAGHGYTF
J: TRBJ1-1; V: TRBV12-3/TRBV12-4; CDR3: CASAPLLMNTEAFF